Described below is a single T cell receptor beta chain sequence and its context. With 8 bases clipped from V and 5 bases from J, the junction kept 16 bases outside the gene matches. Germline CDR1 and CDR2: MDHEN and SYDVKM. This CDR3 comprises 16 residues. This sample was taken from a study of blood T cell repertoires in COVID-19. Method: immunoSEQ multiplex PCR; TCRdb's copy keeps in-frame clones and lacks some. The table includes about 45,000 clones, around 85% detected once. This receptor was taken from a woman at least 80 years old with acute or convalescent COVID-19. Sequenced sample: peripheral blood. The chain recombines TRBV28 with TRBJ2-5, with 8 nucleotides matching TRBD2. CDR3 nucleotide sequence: TGTGCCAGCGCCCCGGGGTGGAGCGGGAGTTTTGAGACCCAGTACTTC. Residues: CASAPGWSGSFETQYF.